Listed here is a single T cell receptor (beta chain). Per the original methods: Amplifying reference gene primers gave estimates of nucleated cell counts. Data came from immunoSEQ multiplex PCR; TCRdb stores just in-frame clones and leaves some out. V and J calls and clone size are given by that table; D and trimming were obtained from the DNA. The data contain approximately 400,000 clones, about 90% of them singletons. This entry belongs to a study of blood T cell repertoires in COVID-19. As for the study in general: PBMCs, B-cell-depleted T cells, or T cells provided the cDNA or gDNA that made up the material.

This CDR3 region has 14 residues. Germline CDR1 reads SGHTA; CDR2 reads FQGTGA. Trimming pared 4 bases from V and 1 base from J, leaving 10 bases between. The sequence came from a man aged 40-49 years with acute or convalescent COVID-19. Sequences were obtained from peripheral blood. V gene TRBV7-3 combines with J gene TRBJ1-1, with D possibly being TRBD1 (6 bases). As DNA, the CDR3 is TGTGCCAGCAGCTCAGGGGTAGCGAACACTGAAGCTTTCTTT. Translating it yields CASSSGVANTEAFF.